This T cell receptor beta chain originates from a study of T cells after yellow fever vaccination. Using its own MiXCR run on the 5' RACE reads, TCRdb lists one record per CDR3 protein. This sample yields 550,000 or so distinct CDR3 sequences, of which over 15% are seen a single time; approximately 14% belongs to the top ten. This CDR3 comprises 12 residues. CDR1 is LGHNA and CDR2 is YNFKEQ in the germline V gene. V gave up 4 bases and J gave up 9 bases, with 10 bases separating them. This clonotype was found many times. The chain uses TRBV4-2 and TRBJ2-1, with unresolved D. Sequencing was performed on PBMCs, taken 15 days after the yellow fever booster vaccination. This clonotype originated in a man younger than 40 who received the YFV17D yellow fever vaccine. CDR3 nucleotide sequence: TGTGCCAGCAGCCTGAGGCCTCGTGAGCAGTTCTTC. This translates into CASSLRPREQFF.